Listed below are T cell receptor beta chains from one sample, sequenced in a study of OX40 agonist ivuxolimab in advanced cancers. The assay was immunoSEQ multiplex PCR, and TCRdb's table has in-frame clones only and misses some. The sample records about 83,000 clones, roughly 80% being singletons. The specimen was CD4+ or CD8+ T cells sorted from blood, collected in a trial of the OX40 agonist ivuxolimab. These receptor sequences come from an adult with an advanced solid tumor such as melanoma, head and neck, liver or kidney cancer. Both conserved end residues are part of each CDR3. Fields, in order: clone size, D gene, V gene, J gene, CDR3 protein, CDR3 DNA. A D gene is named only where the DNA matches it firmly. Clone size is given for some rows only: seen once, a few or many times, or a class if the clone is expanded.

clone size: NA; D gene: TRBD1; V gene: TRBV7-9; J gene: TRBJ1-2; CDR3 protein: CASSIEGGGYGYTF; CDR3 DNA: TGTGCCAGCAGTATCGAAGGGGGCGGCTATGGCTACACCTTC
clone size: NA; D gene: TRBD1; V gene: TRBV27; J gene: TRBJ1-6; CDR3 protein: CASSSQDREDNSPLHF; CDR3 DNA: TGTGCCAGCAGTTCCCAGGACAGGGAAGATAATTCACCCCTCCACTTT
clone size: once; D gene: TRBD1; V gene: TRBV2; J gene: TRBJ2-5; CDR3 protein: CASSARTGGSRETQYF; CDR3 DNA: TGTGCCAGCAGTGCGAGGACAGGGGGCTCGAGGGAGACCCAGTACTTC
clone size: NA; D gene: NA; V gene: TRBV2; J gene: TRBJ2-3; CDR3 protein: CASSEMNVPNTQYF; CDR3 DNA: TGTGCCAGCAGTGAGATGAATGTCCCAAATACGCAGTATTTT
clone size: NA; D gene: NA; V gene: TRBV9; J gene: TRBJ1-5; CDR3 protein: CASSFNDGQPQHF; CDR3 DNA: TGTGCCAGCAGCTTTAATGACGGTCAGCCCCAGCATTTT
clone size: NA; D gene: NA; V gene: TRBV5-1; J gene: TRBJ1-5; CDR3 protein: CASSLMSGQPQHF; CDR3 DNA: TGCGCCAGCAGCTTAATGAGCGGGCAGCCCCAGCATTTT
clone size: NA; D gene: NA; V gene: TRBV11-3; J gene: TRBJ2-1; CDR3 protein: CASSSPSAEQFF; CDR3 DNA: TGTGCCAGCAGCTCCCCGTCGGCTGAGCAGTTCTTC
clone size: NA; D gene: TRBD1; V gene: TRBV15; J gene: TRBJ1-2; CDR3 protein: CATSSGQGEGYTF; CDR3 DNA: TGTGCCACCAGCTCAGGACAGGGGGAAGGCTACACCTTC
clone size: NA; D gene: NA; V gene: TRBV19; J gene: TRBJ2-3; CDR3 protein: CASSHQTSTDTQYF; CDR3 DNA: TGTGCCAGTAGTCACCAGACTAGCACAGATACGCAGTATTTT
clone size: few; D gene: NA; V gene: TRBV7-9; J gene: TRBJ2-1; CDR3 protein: CASSLDRGVEEQFF; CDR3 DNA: TGTGCCAGCAGCTTAGATCGCGGGGTAGAGGAGCAGTTCTTC
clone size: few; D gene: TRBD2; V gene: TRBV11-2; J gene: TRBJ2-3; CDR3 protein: CASSRDYDTDTQYF; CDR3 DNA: TGTGCCAGCAGCCGGGACTACGACACAGATACGCAGTATTTT
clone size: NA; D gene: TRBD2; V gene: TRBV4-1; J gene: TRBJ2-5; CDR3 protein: CASSQGALAGGPGETQYF; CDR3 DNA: TGCGCCAGCAGCCAAGGGGCGTTAGCGGGGGGGCCCGGAGAGACCCAGTACTTC
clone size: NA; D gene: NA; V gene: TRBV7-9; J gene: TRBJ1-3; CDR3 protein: CASSLGESGNTIYF; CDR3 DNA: TGTGCCAGCAGCTTAGGAGAATCTGGAAACACCATATATTTT
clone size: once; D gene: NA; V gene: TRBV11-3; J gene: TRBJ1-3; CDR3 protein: CASSSGSGNTIYF; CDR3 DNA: TGTGCCAGCAGCTCGGGCTCTGGAAACACCATATATTTT
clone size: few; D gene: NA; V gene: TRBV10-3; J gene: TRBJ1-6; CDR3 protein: CAISERGEDSPLHF; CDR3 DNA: TGTGCCATCAGTGAGAGGGGGGAGGATTCACCCCTCCACTTT
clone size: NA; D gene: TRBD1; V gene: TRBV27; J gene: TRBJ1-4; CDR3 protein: CASRRDRAAEKLFF; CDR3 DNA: TGTGCCAGCAGAAGGGACAGGGCGGCAGAAAAACTGTTTTTT
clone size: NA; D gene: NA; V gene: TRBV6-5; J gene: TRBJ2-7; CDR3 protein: CASSTPGEQYF; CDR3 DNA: TGTGCCAGCAGTACCCCTGGCGAGCAGTACTTC
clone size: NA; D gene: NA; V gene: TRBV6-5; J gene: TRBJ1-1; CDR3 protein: CASSPGAEFGKAFF; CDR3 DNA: TGTGCCAGCAGCCCGGGGGCCGAGTTTGGGAAAGCTTTCTTT
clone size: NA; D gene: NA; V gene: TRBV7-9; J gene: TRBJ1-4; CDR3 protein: CASSRSFEGEKLFF; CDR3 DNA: TGTGCCAGCAGCCGAAGTTTTGAAGGTGAAAAACTGTTTTTT
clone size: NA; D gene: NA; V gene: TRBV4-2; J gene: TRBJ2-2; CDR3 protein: CASSQWSAGGQGAGELFF; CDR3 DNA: TGTGCCAGCAGCCAATGGTCGGCGGGGGGCCAGGGGGCCGGGGAGCTGTTTTTT
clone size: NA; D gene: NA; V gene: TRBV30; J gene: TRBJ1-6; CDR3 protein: CAWSQGQSNSPLHF; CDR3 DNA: TGTGCCTGGAGTCAAGGACAGTCCAATTCACCCCTCCACTTT
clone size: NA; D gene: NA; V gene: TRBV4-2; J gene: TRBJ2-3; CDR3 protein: CASSRTSTDTQYF; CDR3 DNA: TGTGCCAGCAGCCGGACGAGCACAGATACGCAGTATTTT
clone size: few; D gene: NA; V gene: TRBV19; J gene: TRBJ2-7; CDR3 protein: CASSVGRSNEQYF; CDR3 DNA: TGTGCCAGTAGCGTGGGTAGGTCCAACGAGCAGTACTTC